This T cell receptor (beta chain) was sequenced for a study of cytomegalovirus exposure and HLA in healthy donors. The CDR3 runs to 15 residues. Trimming shortened V by 4 bases and J by 2 bases, and 15 bases separated the two germline ends. The germline gives CDR1 SGHDT, CDR2 YYEEEE. General study findings and limits: It was only CMV serostatus that was available as immune exposure information.

The study ran its PCR with 60 Vbeta and 13 Jbeta primers. The protocol was immunoSEQ multiplex PCR, while the TCRdb copy is restricted to in-frame clones and leaves out a portion. This sample has about 160,000 clones, with roughly 80% found just once. Notes on this clone: No antigen is known for it.

Sequenced sample: PBMCs. The gene calls are TRBV5-6 and TRBJ1-2; D uncertain. The origin of this receptor is a man aged 30 to 39 in good health and CMV-seronegative. The CDR3 loop reads CASSRLRVANYGYTF. The CDR3 DNA is TGTGCCAGCAGCCGCTTGAGGGTGGCGAACTATGGCTACACCTTC.